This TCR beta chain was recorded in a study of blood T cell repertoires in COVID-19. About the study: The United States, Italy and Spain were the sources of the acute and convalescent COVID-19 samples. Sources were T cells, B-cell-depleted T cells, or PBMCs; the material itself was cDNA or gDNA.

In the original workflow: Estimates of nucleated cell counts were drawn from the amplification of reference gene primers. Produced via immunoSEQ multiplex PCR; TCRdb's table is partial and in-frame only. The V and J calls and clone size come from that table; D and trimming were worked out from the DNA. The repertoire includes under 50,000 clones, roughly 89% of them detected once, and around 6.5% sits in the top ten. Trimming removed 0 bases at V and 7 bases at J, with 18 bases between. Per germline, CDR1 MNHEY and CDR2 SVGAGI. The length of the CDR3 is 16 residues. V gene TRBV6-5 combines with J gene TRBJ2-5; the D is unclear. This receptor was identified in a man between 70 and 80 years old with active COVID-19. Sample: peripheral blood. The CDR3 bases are TGTGCCAGCAGTTACTCCCCCGGCGGTAGTAAAGTGACCCAGTACTTC. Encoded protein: CASSYSPGGSKVTQYF.